Each of the 4 T cell receptor beta chains below was sequenced from the same sample in a study of glioma-infiltrating T cells after dendritic cell vaccination. Sequenced by immunoSEQ multiplex PCR; TCRdb stores in-frame clones only, minus some. The sample carries tens of thousands of clones, around 80% recorded once. The source was blood, collected before dendritic cell vaccination. These receptors all come from a human donor with glioblastoma.

The V gene is TRBV2, the J gene TRBJ2-3; D is unclear. CDR3 size: 12 residues. The V gene lost 7 bases and the J gene lost 6 bases, with 11 bases spanning the gap. From germline, CDR1 is SNHLY and CDR2 FYNNEI. The chain's CDR3 is CASNFSPDTQYF. The CDR3 DNA sequence: TGTGCCAGCAATTTTAGCCCCGATACGCAGTATTTT. The full variable domain, rest sourced from reference TRBV2 and TRBJ2-3, is EPEVTQTPSHQVTQMGQEVILRCVPISNHLYFYWYRQILGQKVEFLVSFYNNEISEKSEIFDDQFSVERPDGSNFTLKIRSTKLEDSAMYFCASNFSPDTQYFGPGTRLTVL.

This chain uses TRBV7-8 with TRBJ1-1; 7 nucleotides agree with TRBD1. The germline V gene encodes CDR1 SGHVS and CDR2 FQNEAQ. J gave up 0 bases and V 5 bases, and 6 bases lay outside the gene matches. This CDR3 comprises 15 residues. The CDR3 sequence is CASSLPGQMNTEAFF. CDR3 DNA: TGTGCCAGCAGCCTTCCGGGACAGATGAACACTGAAGCTTTCTTT.

V gene TRBV5-6 combines with J gene TRBJ1-5; D is unresolved. V was shortened by 0 bases and J by 3 bases, with 13 bases between the two germline ends. This CDR3 is built from 16 residues. Germline V gene lookup returns CDR1 SGHDT and CDR2 YYEEEE. The CDR3 region has the DNA TGTGCCAGCAGCTTGGCCCGGACGGGAGACAATCAGCCCCAGCATTTT. It codes for CASSLARTGDNQPQHF. Using reference TRBV5-6 and TRBJ1-5 for the parts outside the CDR3, the full variable domain is DAGVTQSPTHLIKTRGQQVTLRCSPKSGHDTVSWYQQALGQGPQFIFQYYEEEERQRGNFPDRFSGHQFPNYSSELNVNALLLGDSALYLCASSLARTGDNQPQHFGDGTRLSIL.

J is TRBJ2-1 and V is TRBV5-1, with TRBD1 matching over 9 bases. CDR1 is SGHRS and CDR2 is YFSETQ in the germline V gene. J gave up 5 bases and V 3 bases, and 21 bases lay outside the gene matches. The CDR3 loop spans 20 amino acids. CDR3 in DNA: TGCGCCAGCAGCTGGGGTCCCAAAAAACAGGGGGCGATAGGGGACAATGAGCAGTTCTTC. Translated, it gives CASSWGPKKQGAIGDNEQFF.